The 27 T cell receptor beta chains reported below all come from one sample, sequenced in a study of cytomegalovirus exposure and HLA in healthy donors (dated by TCRdb to the late 2010s). Libraries were built with the immunoSEQ multiplex PCR assay. TCRdb took this table from immuneACCESS and kept in-frame rearrangements with V and J called. Such tables lack part of the clones; where checked against another copy, unresolved V genes explain under half of the gap, and the rest is unexplained. For this sample the table gives 220,000 or so clones, of which about nine tenths were detected only once. The ten top clones hold about 2% of the sample. Source material: PBMCs. The receptor source for this set is a woman in her late teens or twenties in good health and CMV-seropositive.

The chain combines TRBV2 with TRBJ2-1, with D perhaps TRBD1 (6 bases). CDR1 is SNHLY and CDR2 is FYNNEI in the germline V gene. The V end lost 6 bases, the J end lost 6 bases, and 12 bases lay between the germline ends. This CDR3 is 13 amino acids long. Here the CDR3 reads CASSGMGANEQFF. CDR3 DNA: TGTGCCAGCAGCGGTATGGGGGCCAATGAGCAGTTCTTC.

This clone was seen once. The rearrangement uses TRBV27 and TRBJ2-5; 7 nucleotides match TRBD1. CDR1 is MNHEY, CDR2 SMNVEV, per germline (reference sequence). The CDR3 runs 15 residues. The J segment lost 5 bases and the V segment lost 5 bases, leaving 11 bases of the junction unmatched. The DNA of the CDR3 is TGTGCCAGCAGTCAAACGACAGGGTTTGGGGAGACCCAGTACTTC. Translation: CASSQTTGFGETQYF.

The chain links TRBV10-1 to TRBJ2-2, with 7 positions matching TRBD2. V trimming: 3 bases; J trimming: 3 bases; junction bases outside the gene matches: 7. From germline, CDR1 is WNHNN and CDR2 SYGVQD (reference sequence). The CDR3 loop spans 16 amino acids. CDR3 nucleotides: TGCGCCAGCAGTGACAGTCGGGGGAGGGACACCGGGGAGCTGTTTTTT. Protein: CASSDSRGRDTGELFF.

In this sample, this clone turned up once. The genes are TRBV11-3 and TRBJ2-7, with TRBD2 matching over 7 bases. CDR3 length equals 15 residues. The V and J ends lost 1 base and 3 bases, in that order; junction bases with no gene match: 6. Germline V gene data show CDR1 as SGHNT and CDR2 as YENEEA. The CDR3 sequence: CASSLGAGAGYEQYF. The CDR3 DNA reads TGTGCCAGCAGCTTAGGCGCGGGAGCGGGCTACGAGCAGTACTTC.

The rearrangement uses TRBV6-1 and TRBJ2-1, with D hard to call. The V end lost 4 bases, the J end lost 1 base, and 11 bases lay between the germline ends. The germline gives CDR1 MNHNS, CDR2 SASEGT. This CDR3 comprises 15 residues. The CDR3 spells CASSATGLSYNEQFF. The CDR3 region has the DNA TGTGCCAGCAGTGCCACCGGTCTTTCCTACAATGAGCAGTTCTTC.

The V gene is TRBV5-6, the J gene TRBJ1-2; unclear D gene. V shed 0 bases and J shed 5 bases, with 11 bases lying between them. The V gene's germline CDR1 is SGHDT and CDR2 YYEEEE. The length of the CDR3 is 14 residues. The CDR3 loop reads CASSLVSGGYGYTF. The CDR3 bases are TGTGCCAGCAGCTTGGTTTCGGGTGGTTATGGCTACACCTTC.

The rearrangement links TRBV5-1 to TRBJ2-3; 8 bases line up with TRBD1. Looked up from germline, CDR1 is SGHRS and CDR2 is YFSETQ. V shed 4 bases and J 6 bases; nucleotides not matched to a gene: 7. This CDR3 region has 14 residues. The CDR3 loop is CASSPRQGRDTQYF. The DNA for the CDR3 is TGCGCCAGCAGCCCCAGACAGGGGCGGGATACGCAGTATTTT.

The chain uses TRBV7-9 and TRBJ1-2; 10 nucleotides match TRBD1. The CDR3 is 14 amino acids. Germline loops: CDR1 SEHNR, CDR2 FQNEAQ (reference sequence). The ends lost 4 bases at V and 8 bases at J; junction bases unmatched: 7. CDR3 DNA sequence: TGTGCCAGCAGCTCACCCGACAGGGGGCGAGGCTACACCTTC. Translated: CASSSPDRGRGYTF.

This chain connects TRBV7-9 to TRBJ1-2, with 8 bases that match TRBD1. V lost 3 bases and J lost 4; bases outside the gene matches: 7. Looked up from germline, CDR1 is SEHNR and CDR2 is FQNEAQ (reference sequence). This CDR3 is 15 amino acids long. The CDR3 here is CASSFKAGGFYGYTF. The CDR3, as DNA: TGTGCCAGCAGCTTTAAGGCAGGGGGCTTCTATGGCTACACCTTC.

The genes are TRBV5-1 and TRBJ1-1; no clear D gene. Germline-derived CDR1 and CDR2 are SGHRS and YFSETQ. The CDR3 contains 14 residues. Deletions cut 5 bases from V and 5 bases from J, with 16 bases between. The CDR3 DNA reads as TGCGCCAGCAGTCTCCAGCTCTCGGGGACTGAAGCTTTCTTT. Translating it yields CASSLQLSGTEAFF. The full variable domain, completed using reference TRBV5-1 and TRBJ1-1, is KAGVTQTPRYLIKTRGQQVTLSCSPISGHRSVSWYQQTPGQGLQFLFEYFSETQRNKGNFPGRFSGRQFSNSRSEMNVSTLELGDSALYLCASSLQLSGTEAFFGQGTRLTVV.

V gene TRBV5-4 combines with J gene TRBJ2-1; 13 bases align to TRBD2. The CDR3 runs 16 residues. Germline V gene sequence: CDR1 SGHNT, CDR2 YYREEE (reference sequence). The ends lost 6 bases at V and 3 bases at J; junction bases unmatched: 6. The CDR3 DNA follows: TGTGCCAGCAACCCGAGGACTAGCGGGAGCTACAATGAGCAGTTCTTC. Translation: CASNPRTSGSYNEQFF.

The chain uses TRBV10-1 and TRBJ2-7; a possible D gene is TRBD1 (5 bases). Germline V CDR1 and CDR2: WNHNN, SYGVQD (reference sequence). V was trimmed by 6 bases and J by 1 base, leaving 16 bases between them. The CDR3 spans 15 residues. The CDR3 coding sequence is TGCGCCAGCAGCGAAGACAGTGTGACGTCCTACGAGCAGTACTTC. The encoded protein is CASSEDSVTSYEQYF.

The chain links TRBV10-2 to TRBJ2-3, with TRBD2 matching over 9 bases. This CDR3 has 15 amino acids. Trimming removed 10 bases from V and 6 bases from J; junction bases left unmatched: 14. In germline, CDR1 is WSHSY, CDR2 SAAADI. The CDR3 DNA follows: TGCGCCACCGTGGCTTGGGCGGGAGGGCCTGATACGCAGTATTTT. Its translation is CATVAWAGGPDTQYF.

This chain connects TRBV7-2 to TRBJ2-7; 9 nucleotides align to TRBD2. The ends lost 2 bases at V and 2 bases at J; junction bases unmatched: 13. From germline, CDR1 is SGHTA and CDR2 FQGNSA. This CDR3 contains 18 residues. Here the CDR3 DNA reads TGTGCCAGCAGCTTAAATGGGTTTCTAGCGGGACCAACCTACGAGCAGTACTTC. This sequence encodes CASSLNGFLAGPTYEQYF.

The genes are TRBV29-1 and TRBJ2-7; D is uncertain. In germline, CDR1 is SQVTM, CDR2 ANQGSEA. The CDR3 extends over 11 amino acids. Between the trimmed V and J ends, which lost 3 bases and 0 bases, there was a span of 3 bases. The CDR3 protein is CSVESSYEQYF. As DNA, the CDR3 is TGCAGCGTTGAGAGCTCCTACGAGCAGTACTTC.

The V and J genes are TRBV5-1 and TRBJ2-2; D perhaps matches TRBD1 (5 bases). Trimming removed 0 bases from V and 3 bases from J, with 15 bases in between. The CDR3 is made up of 17 amino acids. Germline loops: CDR1 SGHRS, CDR2 YFSETQ. The CDR3 loop is CASSLASGFVDTGELFF. The CDR3 bases are TGCGCCAGCAGCTTGGCCTCAGGGTTCGTCGACACCGGGGAGCTGTTTTTT.

J is TRBJ1-5 and V is TRBV27; D not certain. The CDR3 has 15 residues. The germline CDR1 and CDR2 sequences are MNHEY and SMNVEV (reference sequence). With 6 bases removed from V and 3 bases from J, the gap between germline ends came to 15 bases. CDR3 residues: CASSPLGGFNQPQHF. CDR3 DNA: TGTGCCAGCAGCCCATTAGGAGGTTTCAATCAGCCCCAGCATTTT.

V is TRBV29-1 and J is TRBJ2-3, with D maybe TRBD2 (6 bases). The V gene's germline CDR1 is SQVTM and CDR2 ANQGSEA. V lost 7 bases to trimming and J lost 3 bases, with 14 bases between them. There are 13 residues in the CDR3. The CDR3 here is CSGSREDTDTQYF. The CDR3 nucleotides are TGCAGCGGGTCGAGGGAGGATACAGATACGCAGTATTTT.

This clone was detected once. V gene TRBV30 combines with J gene TRBJ2-5; 7 nucleotides line up with TRBD2. CDR1 and CDR2 from the germline V gene are GTSNPN and SVGIG (reference sequence). The CDR3 sequence is 11 residues long. CDR3 sequence (DNA): TGTGTATGGGAGGGCCAGGAGACCCAGTACTTC. It encodes CVWEGQETQYF.

The rearrangement uses TRBV30 and TRBJ2-5; D is unresolved. The germline CDR1 and CDR2 sequences are GTSNPN and SVGIG (reference sequence). V was pared by 2 bases and J by 0 bases, with 13 bases between. The CDR3 has 15 amino acids. The CDR3 DNA reads as TGTGCCTGGAGTTTTCGGTTGGGCAACCAAGAGACCCAGTACTTC. Its translation: CAWSFRLGNQETQYF.

The V call is TRBV28, the J call TRBJ1-3; tentatively, D is TRBD1 (5 bases). The CDR3 is made up of 15 amino acids. Between the trimmed V and J ends, which lost 7 bases and 0 bases, there was a span of 13 bases. CDR1 MDHEN and CDR2 SYDVKM come from the germline V gene. The CDR3 DNA follows: TGTGCCAGCATCACGGGGGTCCACTCTGGAAACACCATATATTTT. This gives the protein CASITGVHSGNTIYF.

CDR3 residues: CASSLARGINYGYTF. The CDR3 DNA sequence: TGTGCCAGCAGCTTAGCCCGGGGTATTAACTATGGCTACACCTTC. The chain links TRBV7-8 to TRBJ1-2; D unclear. The CDR3 loop spans 15 amino acids. Deletions cut 0 bases from V and 1 base from J, with 9 bases between. Germline V gene sequence: CDR1 SGHVS, CDR2 FQNEAQ.

The V call is TRBV10-3, the J call TRBJ2-1; tentatively, D is TRBD2 (5 bases). CDR3 length equals 12 residues. CDR1 and CDR2 from the germline V gene are ENHRY and SYGVKD. V was trimmed by 7 bases and J by 7 bases, leaving 11 bases between them. The CDR3 DNA sequence: TGTGCCATCATGGGGTCGGGAAATGAGCAGTTCTTC. This gives the protein CAIMGSGNEQFF.

V gene TRBV28 combines with J gene TRBJ2-7; TRBD1 matches 7 bases. There are 15 residues in the CDR3. The germline V gene encodes CDR1 MDHEN and CDR2 SYDVKM. V shed 2 bases, J shed 5 bases, and the junction held 9 bases outside the gene matches. The CDR3: CASSLPGQGVNEQYF. Written as DNA, the CDR3 is TGTGCCAGCAGTTTACCGGGGCAGGGGGTTAACGAGCAGTACTTC.

The genes are TRBV12-2 and TRBJ2-1; the table's TRBD2 call for D was not verified on the DNA. TRBV12-2 has pseudogene status. CDR3 length equals 15 residues. CDR3 in DNA: TGTGCAAGTCGCAATCGGACTAGCGTTTACAATGAGCAGTTCTTC. Translation: CASRNRTSVYNEQFF.

The genes are TRBV6-1 and TRBJ2-7, with D uncertain. Germline CDR1 reads MNHNS; CDR2 reads SASEGT. There are 15 residues in the CDR3. V gave up 1 base and J gave up 4 bases, with 14 bases separating them. CDR3 residues: CASSEERIMNYEQYF. The CDR3 nucleotides are TGTGCCAGCAGTGAAGAGAGGATTATGAATTACGAGCAGTACTTC.

This clone was picked up a small number of times. The V and J genes are TRBV29-1 and TRBJ2-7; 8 positions match TRBD1. V was pared by 5 bases and J by 3 bases, with 9 bases of the junction left unmatched. Germline CDR1 and CDR2: SQVTM and ANQGSEA. The CDR3 totals 14 residues. Here the CDR3 reads CSVSGQGRDYEQYF. The DNA for the CDR3 is TGCAGCGTTTCCGGACAGGGTAGAGACTACGAGCAGTACTTC.